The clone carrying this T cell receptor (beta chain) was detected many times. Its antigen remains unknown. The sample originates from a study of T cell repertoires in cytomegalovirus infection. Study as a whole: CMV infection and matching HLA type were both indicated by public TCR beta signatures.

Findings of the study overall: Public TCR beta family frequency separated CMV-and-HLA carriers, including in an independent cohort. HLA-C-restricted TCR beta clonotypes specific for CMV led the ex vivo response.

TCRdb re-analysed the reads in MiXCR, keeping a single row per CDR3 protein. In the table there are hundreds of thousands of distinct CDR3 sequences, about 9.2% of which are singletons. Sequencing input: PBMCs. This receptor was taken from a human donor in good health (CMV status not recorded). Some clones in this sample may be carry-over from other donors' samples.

The CDR3 is CASSLPEVNGYTF. In DNA, the CDR3 is TGTGCCAGCAGCTTACCAGAAGTCAATGGCTACACCTTC. The chain carries TRBV7-2 and TRBJ1-2; D gene uncertain. This CDR3 contains 13 residues. In germline, CDR1 is SGHTA, CDR2 FQGNSA. The V and J ends lost 2 bases and 6 bases respectively, with 10 bases between them.